One sample yielded the 15 T cell receptor beta chains listed below, sequenced in a study of metastatic and nonmetastatic thyroid tumors. Until they underwent thyroid surgery, no patient had received any treatment. TCRdb re-clonotyped the PCR reads via MiXCR. The sample shows 30,000 or so clones, over 20% of them seen only once. Sequenced sample: blood. The receptors come from a female donor with papillary thyroid cancer or a benign thyroid nodule (not recorded which). Some clones in this sample may be carry-over from other donors' samples.

A note on this clone: A read error may explain this, as a much larger clone is one base away. The chain has TRBV30 and TRBJ1-5; maybe TRBD1 (5 bases). CDR1 is GTSNPN and CDR2 is SVGIG in the germline V gene (reference sequence). CDR3 length: 14 amino acids. DNA of the CDR3: TGTGCCTGGATCCGAGGGGAAGGAGGCCAGCCCCGGCATTTT. Translating it yields CAWIRGEGGQPRHF.

This clone has a handful of counts. At one end the junction does not follow the germline gene, possibly because of a read error. V is TRBV28 and J is TRBJ1-1; D is unresolved. The CDR3 covers 14 residues. CDR1 and CDR2 (germline): MDHEN, SYDVKM. CDR3 sequence reads: CASRPVHTNTEPFF. DNA of the CDR3: TGTGCCAGCAGGCCGGTACATACGAACACTGAACCTTTCTTT. Combining the CDR3 with reference TRBV28 and TRBJ1-1 gives the whole variable domain DVKVTQSSRYLVKRTGEKVFLECVQDMDHENMFWYRQDPGLGLRLIYFSYDVKMKEKGDIPEGYSVSREKKERFSLILESASTNQTSMYLCASRPVHTNTEPFFGQGTRLTVV.

This clone was detected many times. This sequence joins TRBV7-8 and TRBJ1-5; unclear D gene. Deletions cut 2 bases from V and 2 bases from J, with 13 bases between. This CDR3 is 16 amino acids long. Germline assignment: CDR1 SGHVS and CDR2 FQNEAQ. The CDR3 DNA reads as TGTGCCAGCAGCTTATCAGGACGCCTGGGCAATCAGCCCCAGCATTTT. Translating gives CASSLSGRLGNQPQHF. The full variable domain, with the rest looked up from reference TRBV7-8 and TRBJ1-5, is GAGVSQSPRYKVAKRGQDVALRCDPISGHVSLFWYQQALGQGPEFLTYFQNEAQLDKSGLPSDRFFAERPEGSVSTLKIQRTQQEDSAVYLCASSLSGRLGNQPQHFGDGTRLSIL.

In this sample, this clone turned up many times. The chain joins TRBV6-1 to TRBJ1-1, with D hard to call. V lost 6 bases and J lost 0, with 11 bases in between. Germline V gene data show CDR1 as MNHNS and CDR2 as SASEGT. The length of the CDR3 is 14 residues. The CDR3 loop reads CASSQREVNTEAFF. In nucleotides, the CDR3 is TGTGCCAGCAGCCAACGGGAAGTGAACACTGAAGCTTTCTTT.

This clone was observed at least ten times. The chain carries TRBV5-1 and TRBJ1-5; D uncertain. The length of the CDR3 is 13 residues. V lost 0 bases to trimming and J lost 6 bases, with 7 bases between them. Germline loops: CDR1 SGHRS, CDR2 YFSETQ. The CDR3 DNA sequence: TGCGCCAGCAGCTTGGAGGGAGGTCAGCCCCAGCATTTT. This encodes CASSLEGGQPQHF.

The table lists this clone with a few counts. V is TRBV28 and J is TRBJ2-7; D ambiguous. V lost 6 bases and J lost 4, with 13 bases in between. This CDR3 spans 13 amino acids. CDR1 and CDR2 (germline): MDHEN, SYDVKM. CDR3 sequence (DNA): TGTGCCAGCAGCCCCCTCTCCGGTTACGAGCAGTACTTC. This codes for CASSPLSGYEQYF.

In this sample, this clone turned up many times. V gene TRBV20-1 combines with J gene TRBJ2-5; 9 nucleotides agree with TRBD2. Per germline, CDR1 DFQATT and CDR2 SNEGSKA (reference sequence). Trimming removed 6 bases from V and 4 bases from J; junction bases left unmatched: 15. The CDR3 length is 16 residues. The CDR3 loop reads CSATGAVSGSRETQYF. The CDR3, as DNA: TGCAGTGCGACTGGCGCGGTTAGCGGGAGTCGAGAGACCCAGTACTTC.

The table lists this clone with many counts. Possible read error: a much larger clone is one base away. The chain couples TRBV19 to TRBJ1-6; 7 nucleotides match TRBD1. CDR3 length equals 15 residues. Germline V gene sequence: CDR1 LNHDA, CDR2 SQIVND (reference sequence). J lost 11 bases, V lost 5 bases, and 12 bases had no gene match. Here the CDR3 reads CASSATGDGRPPLHF. DNA for the CDR3: TGTGCCAGTAGTGCTACAGGGGATGGGAGACCACCCCTCCACTTT.

As regards this clone: The junction differs from germline at one of its ends, possibly a read error. The chain couples TRBV11-2 to TRBJ2-6; a weak D match, TRBD1 (6 bases). This CDR3 contains 18 residues. Germline V gives CDR1 SGHAT, CDR2 FQNNGV. CDR3 residues: CASSTAPYRVAGANVPTF. CDR3 coding DNA: TGTGCCAGCAGCACAGCCCCTTACAGGGTAGCTGGGGCCAACGTCCCGACTTTC.

Of note for this clone: Mismatch with germline at one junction end may stem from a read error. J is TRBJ2-6 and V is TRBV6-1; TRBD2 aligns across 8 bases. The germline gives CDR1 MNHNS, CDR2 SASEGT. The length of the CDR3 is 13 residues. The CDR3 DNA reads TGTGCCGCGGGAGGCTCTGGGGCCAACCTCCTGACTTTC. This sequence encodes CAAGGSGANLLTF.

This clone was seen a few times. The chain employs TRBV27 and TRBJ2-7; 10 bases fit TRBD2. From germline, CDR1 is MNHEY and CDR2 SMNVEV (reference sequence). Trimming at V came to 8 bases and at J to 4 bases, leaving 11 bases not matched to a gene. There are 15 residues in the CDR3. The CDR3 region has the DNA TGTGCCAGCGCACCCCGGACTAGCGGAGGTTACGAGCAGTACTTC. Protein product: CASAPRTSGGYEQYF.

This clone was detected ten times or more. The chain uses TRBV20-1 and TRBJ2-7, with D hard to call. Germline V gives CDR1 DFQATT, CDR2 SNEGSKA (reference sequence). Trimming shortened V by 0 bases and J by 6 bases, and 15 bases separated the two germline ends. The CDR3 loop spans 14 amino acids. CDR3 nucleotides: TGCAGTGCTAGAGAACCCTCCGAAGACTTCGAGCAGTACTTC. Protein sequence: CSAREPSEDFEQYF.

Ten or more counts support this clone. The rearrangement uses TRBV6-1 and TRBJ2-2; possible D gene TRBD1, 6 bases. The V end was cut by 7 bases, the J end by 4 bases, with 19 bases between. The germline V gene encodes CDR1 MNHNS and CDR2 SASEGT. The CDR3 is made up of 16 amino acids. The CDR3 DNA reads TGTGCCAGCACCCCATTAGGACAGACGAGCACCGGGGAGCTGTTTTTT. Its translation: CASTPLGQTSTGELFF.

In its sample, this clone was seen many times. A single base separates this from a much larger clone, so it may be a read error. This sample also contains other DNA sequences that code for the same CDR3. The CDR3 region has the DNA TGTGCCATCACCGGACCACAGGGGACTGAAGCTTTCTTT. This sequence encodes CAITGPQGTEAFF. This chain joins TRBV10-3 and TRBJ1-1; 7 bases map to TRBD1. Germline assignment: CDR1 ENHRY and CDR2 SYGVKD. V gave up 7 bases and J gave up 5 bases; unmatched junction bases: 7. The CDR3 has 13 residues.

This clone was detected only a few times. The rearrangement joins TRBV6-1 to TRBJ2-6, with D unresolved. The CDR3 has 15 amino acids. The V and J ends lost 6 bases and 3 bases respectively, with 12 bases between them. Per germline, CDR1 MNHNS and CDR2 SASEGT. CDR3: CASRAPRVGANVLTF. The CDR3 coding sequence is TGTGCCAGCAGAGCCCCACGGGTTGGGGCCAACGTCCTGACTTTC.